Below, 19 T cell receptor beta chains from the same sample are listed, as sequenced in a study of blood T cell repertoires in COVID-19. Sequencing used immunoSEQ multiplex PCR; TCRdb keeps in-frame clones, though not all of them. The repertoire holds about 240,000 clones, with roughly 80% as singletons. Sequencing was carried out using peripheral blood. The receptors stem from a woman younger than 35 with acute or convalescent COVID-19.

This chain uses TRBV13 with TRBJ2-3; 13 bases line up with TRBD2. The germline V gene has CDR1 PRHDT and CDR2 FYEKMQ (reference sequence). V lost 5 bases, J lost 5 bases, and 7 bases stayed unmatched. The CDR3 extends over 16 amino acids. CDR3 region: CASSTRTSGSLDTQYF. CDR3 nucleotides: TGTGCCAGCAGCACTCGGACTAGCGGGAGTTTAGATACGCAGTATTTT.

The chain recombines TRBV27 with TRBJ1-6; D perhaps matches TRBD1 (6 bases). Germline CDR1 MNHEY, CDR2 SMNVEV (reference sequence). Trimming removed 7 bases from V and 0 bases from J, with 10 bases in between. The length of the CDR3 is 15 residues. CDR3 loop: CASKTGPSYNSPLHF. CDR3 DNA sequence: TGTGCCAGCAAAACAGGGCCCTCCTATAATTCACCCCTCCACTTT.

This chain uses TRBV6-6 with TRBJ2-3; 7 positions agree with TRBD2. Germline V CDR1 and CDR2: MNHNY, SVGAGI (reference sequence). The CDR3 runs to 17 residues. Germline trimming cut 5 bases from V and 5 bases from J; bases unmatched to any gene: 16. CDR3 region: CASSPLHASGPGDTQYF. DNA for the CDR3: TGTGCCAGCAGTCCCCTCCACGCTAGCGGCCCGGGAGATACGCAGTATTTT.

The chain employs TRBV6-5 and TRBJ1-5; D perhaps matches TRBD1 (6 bases). Trimming stripped 0 bases from V and 2 bases from J, with 11 bases between. The CDR3 extends over 16 amino acids. Germline V gene sequence: CDR1 MNHEY, CDR2 SVGAGI. CDR3 in DNA: TGTGCCAGCAGTTACTCAGGGGGGGCTGGCAATCAGCCCCAGCATTTT. It yields the protein CASSYSGGAGNQPQHF.

The rearrangement uses TRBV4-3 and TRBJ2-5; the match to TRBD2 covers 8 bases. V gave up 1 base and J gave up 1 base; unmatched junction bases: 2. This CDR3 is built from 15 residues. In germline, CDR1 is LGHNA, CDR2 YSLEER. The chain's CDR3 is CASSQAGGAQETQYF. CDR3 DNA: TGCGCCAGCAGCCAAGCGGGAGGGGCCCAAGAGACCCAGTACTTC.

A few counts support this clone. The V gene is TRBV14, the J gene TRBJ2-1; D remains ambiguous. The germline CDR1 and CDR2 sequences are SGHDN and FVKESK. V lost 0 bases to trimming and J lost 6 bases, with 9 bases between them. The CDR3 consists of 14 residues. For the CDR3, the DNA is TGTGCCAGCAGCCAAGATTCCCTAGTCAATGAGCAGTTCTTC. This codes for CASSQDSLVNEQFF.

V usage is TRBV7-9 and J usage is TRBJ2-7, with 8 bases that match TRBD1. After removal of 10 bases from V and 3 bases from J, the junction contained 8 bases not matched to a gene. The CDR3 consists of 13 residues. Germline CDR1 reads SEHNR; CDR2 reads FQNEAQ (reference sequence). The CDR3 loop reads CATRQGNVYEQYF. The CDR3 nucleotides read TGTGCCACTAGACAGGGGAATGTCTACGAGCAGTACTTC.

This chain's CDR3 is CASSPLASSYEQYF. The CDR3 DNA reads as TGTGCCAGCAGCCCCCTGGCCAGCTCCTACGAGCAGTACTTC. The V and J genes are TRBV2 and TRBJ2-7; D not resolved. V lost 6 bases and J 0 bases, leaving 12 bases between the germline ends. This CDR3 spans 14 amino acids. Germline CDR1 and CDR2: SNHLY and FYNNEI. Full variable domain (remainder filled in from reference TRBV2 and TRBJ2-7): EPEVTQTPSHQVTQMGQEVILRCVPISNHLYFYWYRQILGQKVEFLVSFYNNEISEKSEIFDDQFSVERPDGSNFTLKIRSTKLEDSAMYFCASSPLASSYEQYFGPGTRLTVT.

On this clone: At one end the junction does not follow the germline gene, possibly because of a read error. The chain employs TRBV7-7 and TRBJ2-7, with TRBD1 matching 8 bases. The CDR3 runs 15 residues. Per the germline V gene, CDR1 is SSHAT and CDR2 is FNYEAQ (reference sequence). CDR3 amino acids: CASSLGTGRGYEQYF. CDR3 DNA sequence: TGTGCTAGCAGCTTAGGGACAGGTCGGGGCTACGAGCAGTACTTC. The whole variable domain, filled in from reference TRBV7-7 and TRBJ2-7, reads GAGVSQSPRYKVTKRGQDVTLRCDPISSHATLYWYQQALGQGPEFLTYFNYEAQPDKSGLPSDRFSAERPEGSISTLTIQRTEQRDSAMYRCASSLGTGRGYEQYFGPGTRLTVT.

The DNA of the CDR3 is TGCGCCAGCAGCCCGACAGGAGACGAAAAACTGTTTTTT. Encoded protein: CASSPTGDEKLFF. The J gene is TRBJ1-4, the V gene TRBV5-1; D possibly corresponds to TRBD1 (6 bases). V was pared by 4 bases and J by 8 bases, with 12 bases between. This CDR3 has 13 amino acids. CDR1 and CDR2 (germline): SGHRS, YFSETQ.

This clone was picked up one time. The chain links TRBV7-9 to TRBJ2-3; weak D call: TRBD2 (6 bases). CDR1 and CDR2 from the germline V gene are SEHNR and FQNEAQ (reference sequence). Trimming stripped 1 base from V and 7 bases from J, with 15 bases between. The CDR3 extends over 15 amino acids. Here the CDR3 reads CASSLGDLAEYTQYF. The CDR3 nucleotides are TGTGCCAGCAGCTTAGGGGACTTAGCGGAGTATACGCAGTATTTT.

V and J are TRBV5-4 and TRBJ2-5; perhaps TRBD2 as D (5 bases). Trimming removed 0 bases from V and 5 bases from J, with 11 bases in between. Germline-derived CDR1 and CDR2 are SGHNT and YYREEE (reference sequence). This CDR3 is built from 14 residues. The DNA of the CDR3 is TGTGCCAGCAGCTTGGGGGGAGCTCGGGAGACCCAGTACTTC. Its translation: CASSLGGARETQYF.

This chain connects TRBV25-1 to TRBJ2-2; D uncertain. Deletions cut 8 bases from V and 6 bases from J, with 10 bases between. This CDR3 is 12 amino acids long. The germline V gene encodes CDR1 MGHDK and CDR2 SYGVNS. This CDR3 reads CASRHQAGELFF. The CDR3 DNA reads as TGTGCCAGCCGTCACCAGGCCGGGGAGCTGTTTTTT.

Of note for this clone: The same CDR3 can be traced to other DNA sequences in this sample. The chain recombines TRBV18 with TRBJ2-5; D gene uncertain. V lost 3 bases, J lost 0 bases, and 5 bases lay in between. Germline V CDR1 and CDR2: KGHSH, LQKENI. The CDR3 runs to 13 residues. This CDR3 is CASSPEYQETQYF. Here the CDR3 DNA reads TGTGCCAGCTCACCTGAGTACCAAGAGACCCAGTACTTC.

J is TRBJ1-2 and V is TRBV7-9; 7 bases line up with TRBD1. Germline assignment: CDR1 SEHNR and CDR2 FQNEAQ (reference sequence). V lost 1 base and J lost 7; bases outside the gene matches: 9. CDR3 length equals 15 residues. In nucleotides, the CDR3 is TGTGCCAGCAGCTTAGTCGACAGGGCTGGGGGTGGCTACACCTTC. It is translated as CASSLVDRAGGGYTF. The variable domain in full, completed from reference TRBV7-9 and TRBJ1-2, reads DTGVSQNPRHKITKRGQNVTFRCDPISEHNRLYWYRQTLGQGPEFLTYFQNEAQLEKSRLLSDRFSAERPKGSFSTLEIQRTEQGDSAMYLCASSLVDRAGGGYTFGSGTRLTVV.

CDR3 DNA sequence: TGCGCCAGCAGCTTTGAGACGGTGACAGGTTGGACCAAAAACATTCAGTACTTC. Amino acids: CASSFETVTGWTKNIQYF. The V and J genes are TRBV5-1 and TRBJ2-4, with D maybe TRBD1 (6 bases). Germline CDR1 reads SGHRS; CDR2 reads YFSETQ. The V and J ends lost 2 bases and 2 bases respectively, with 20 bases between them. This CDR3 is 18 amino acids long.

V and J are TRBV27 and TRBJ1-5, with 8 nucleotides matching TRBD1. Germline lookup yields CDR1 MNHEY and CDR2 SMNVEV (reference sequence). The CDR3 covers 15 residues. Trimming cost V 2 bases and J 4 bases; bases outside gene matches: 4. The CDR3 DNA sequence: TGTGCCAGCAGTTTACGGACAGGGAGTAATCAGCCCCAGCATTTT. Translated: CASSLRTGSNQPQHF.

The gene calls are TRBV18 and TRBJ2-7; 8 bases match TRBD2. Germline assignment: CDR1 KGHSH and CDR2 LQKENI. V trimming: 3 bases; J trimming: 3 bases; junction bases outside the gene matches: 13. The CDR3 totals 17 residues. The DNA of the CDR3 is TGTGCCAGCTCACCTTCCATAGCGGGATCGGGGGTCTACGAGCAGTACTTC. Its protein product is CASSPSIAGSGVYEQYF.

The V gene is TRBV3-1 (or the pseudogene TRBV3-2), the J gene TRBJ1-5; 10 bases are shared with TRBD1. This CDR3 comprises 18 residues. With 0 bases clipped from V and 7 bases from J, the junction kept 12 bases outside the gene matches. Germline assignment: CDR1 LGHDT and CDR2 YNNKEL (reference sequence). In nucleotides, the CDR3 is TGTGCCAGCAGCCAAGAATTTGGAGACAGGGGGCTTGGGCAGCCCCAGCATTTT. This encodes CASSQEFGDRGLGQPQHF.